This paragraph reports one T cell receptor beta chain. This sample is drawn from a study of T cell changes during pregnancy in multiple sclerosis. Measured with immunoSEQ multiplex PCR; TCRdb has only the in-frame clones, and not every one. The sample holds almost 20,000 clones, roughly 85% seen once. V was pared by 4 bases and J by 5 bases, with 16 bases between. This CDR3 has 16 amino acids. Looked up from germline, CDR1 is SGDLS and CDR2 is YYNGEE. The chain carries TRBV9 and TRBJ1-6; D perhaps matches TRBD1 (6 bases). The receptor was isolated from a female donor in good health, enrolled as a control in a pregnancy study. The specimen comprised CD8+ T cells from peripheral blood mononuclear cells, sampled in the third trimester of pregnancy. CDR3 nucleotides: TGTGCCAGCAGCAAAAGATCGACAGGAGATAATTCACCCCTCCACTTT. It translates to CASSKRSTGDNSPLHF.